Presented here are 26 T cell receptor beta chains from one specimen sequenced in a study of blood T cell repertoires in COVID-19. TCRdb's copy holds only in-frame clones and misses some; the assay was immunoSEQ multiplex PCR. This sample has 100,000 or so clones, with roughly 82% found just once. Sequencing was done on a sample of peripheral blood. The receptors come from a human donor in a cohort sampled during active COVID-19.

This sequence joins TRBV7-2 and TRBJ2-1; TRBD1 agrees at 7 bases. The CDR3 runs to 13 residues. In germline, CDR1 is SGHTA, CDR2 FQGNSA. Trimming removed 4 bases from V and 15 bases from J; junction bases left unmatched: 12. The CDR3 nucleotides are TGTGCCAGCAGCTCCACCGGGACAGACCGACCGTTCTTC. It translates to CASSSTGTDRPFF. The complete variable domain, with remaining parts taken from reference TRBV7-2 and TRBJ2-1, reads GAGVSQSPSNKVTEKGKDVELRCDPISGHTALYWYRQSLGQGLEFLIYFQGNSAPDKSGLPSDRFSAERTGGSVSTLTIQRTQQEDSAVYLCASSSTGTDRPFFGPGTRLTVL.

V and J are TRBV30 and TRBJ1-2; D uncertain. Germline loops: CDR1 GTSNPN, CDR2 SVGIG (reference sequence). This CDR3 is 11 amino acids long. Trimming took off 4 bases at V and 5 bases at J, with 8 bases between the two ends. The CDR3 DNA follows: TGTGCCTGGAACCCGGGGTATGGCTACACCTTC. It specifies CAWNPGYGYTF.

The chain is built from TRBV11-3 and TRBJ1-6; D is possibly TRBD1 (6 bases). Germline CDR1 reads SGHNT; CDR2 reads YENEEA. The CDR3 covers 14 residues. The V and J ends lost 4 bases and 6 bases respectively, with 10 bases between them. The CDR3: CASSSQGSNSPLHF. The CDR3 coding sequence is TGTGCCAGCAGCTCTCAGGGGTCTAATTCACCCCTCCACTTT.

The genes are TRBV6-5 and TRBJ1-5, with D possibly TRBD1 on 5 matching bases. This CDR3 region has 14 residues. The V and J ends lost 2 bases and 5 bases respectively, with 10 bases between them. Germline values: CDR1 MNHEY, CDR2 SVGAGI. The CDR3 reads CASSYRQTHQPQHF. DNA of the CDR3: TGTGCCAGCAGTTACCGACAGACCCATCAGCCCCAGCATTTT.

In DNA form, the CDR3 reads TGTGCCAGCAGCTCCGTCCCACTAGCGGGGGGGCCGGAGACCCAGTACTTC. This translates into CASSSVPLAGGPETQYF. J is TRBJ2-5 and V is TRBV7-2; 13 bases agree with TRBD2. The CDR3 runs to 17 residues. The ends lost 4 bases at V and 5 bases at J; junction bases unmatched: 10. CDR1 is SGHTA, CDR2 FQGNSA, per germline.

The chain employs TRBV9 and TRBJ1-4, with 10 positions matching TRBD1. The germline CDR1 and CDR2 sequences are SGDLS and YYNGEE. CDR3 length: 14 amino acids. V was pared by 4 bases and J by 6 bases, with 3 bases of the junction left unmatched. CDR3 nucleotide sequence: TGTGCCAGCAGCCTAGACAGGGGGCATGAAAAACTGTTTTTT. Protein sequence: CASSLDRGHEKLFF.

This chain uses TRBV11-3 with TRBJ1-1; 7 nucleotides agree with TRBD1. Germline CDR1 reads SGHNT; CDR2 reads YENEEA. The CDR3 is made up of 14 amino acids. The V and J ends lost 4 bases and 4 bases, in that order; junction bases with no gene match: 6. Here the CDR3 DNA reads TGTGCCAGCAGCTCCGGGGGACAGCTCACTGAAGCTTTCTTT. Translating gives CASSSGGQLTEAFF.

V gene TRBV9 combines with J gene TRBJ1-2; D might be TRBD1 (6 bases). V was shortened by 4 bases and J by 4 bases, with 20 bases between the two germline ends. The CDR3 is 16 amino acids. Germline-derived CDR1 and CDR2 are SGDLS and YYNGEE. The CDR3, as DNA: TGTGCCAGCAGCCCTGCGGGGGCGGTTCTCACCTATGGCTACACCTTC. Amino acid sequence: CASSPAGAVLTYGYTF.

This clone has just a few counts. The CDR3 sequence is CASSPRVGGGLYEQYF. Here the CDR3 DNA reads TGTGCCAGCAGCCCCCGGGTAGGGGGGGGGCTCTACGAGCAGTACTTC. The rearrangement joins TRBV7-2 to TRBJ2-7; D may be TRBD2 (7 bases). The CDR3 length is 16 residues. With 5 bases removed from V and 3 bases from J, the gap between germline ends came to 20 bases. Germline V CDR1 and CDR2: SGHTA, FQGNSA.

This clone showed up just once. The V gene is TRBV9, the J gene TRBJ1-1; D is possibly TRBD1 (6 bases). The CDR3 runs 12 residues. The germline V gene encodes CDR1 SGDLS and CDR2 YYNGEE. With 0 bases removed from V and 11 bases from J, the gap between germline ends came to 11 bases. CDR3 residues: CASSVGGLEAFF. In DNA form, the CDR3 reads TGTGCCAGCAGCGTAGGGGGGCTGGAGGCTTTCTTT.

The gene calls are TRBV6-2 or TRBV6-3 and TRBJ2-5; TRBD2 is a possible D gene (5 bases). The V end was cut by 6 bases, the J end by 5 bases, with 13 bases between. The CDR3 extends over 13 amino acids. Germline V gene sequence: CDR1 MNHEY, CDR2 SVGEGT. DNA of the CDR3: TGTGCCAGCAGCCGCCTTAGAGGGGAGACCCAGTACTTC. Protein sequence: CASSRLRGETQYF.

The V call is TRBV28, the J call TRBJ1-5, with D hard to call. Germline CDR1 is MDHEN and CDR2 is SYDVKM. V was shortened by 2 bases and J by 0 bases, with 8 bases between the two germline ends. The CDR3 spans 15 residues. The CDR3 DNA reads TGTGCCAGCAGTTTAGCGAGTTCTAGCAATCAGCCCCAGCATTTT. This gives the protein CASSLASSSNQPQHF.

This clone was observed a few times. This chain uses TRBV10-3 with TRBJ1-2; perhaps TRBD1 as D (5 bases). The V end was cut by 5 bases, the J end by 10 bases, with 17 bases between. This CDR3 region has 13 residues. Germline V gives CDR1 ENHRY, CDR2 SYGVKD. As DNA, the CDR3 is TGTGCCATCAGTACCTCGGGGGACGTTGACTACACCTTC. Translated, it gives CAISTSGDVDYTF.

The CDR3, as DNA: TGTGCCAGCAGCCTCTTGCGGGGGAGCACAGATACGCAGTATTTT. Translating it yields CASSLLRGSTDTQYF. V is TRBV2 and J is TRBJ2-3, with TRBD2 matching over 7 bases. The junction had 6 bases not matched to a gene; V was cut back by 6 bases and J by 0 bases. There are 15 residues in the CDR3. The germline CDR1 and CDR2 sequences are SNHLY and FYNNEI.

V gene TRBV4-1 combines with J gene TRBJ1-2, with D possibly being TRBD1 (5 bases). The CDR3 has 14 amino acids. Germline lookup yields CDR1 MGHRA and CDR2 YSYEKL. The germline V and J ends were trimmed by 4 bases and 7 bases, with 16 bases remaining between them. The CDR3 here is CASSPVLRQGGYTF. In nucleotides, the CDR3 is TGCGCCAGCAGCCCAGTACTCCGGCAGGGTGGCTACACCTTC.

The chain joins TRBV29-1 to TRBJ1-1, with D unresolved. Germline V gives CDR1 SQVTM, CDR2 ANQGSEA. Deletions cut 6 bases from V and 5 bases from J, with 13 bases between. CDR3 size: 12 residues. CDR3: CSVIGEGTEAFF. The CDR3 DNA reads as TGCAGCGTAATTGGGGAGGGAACTGAAGCTTTCTTT. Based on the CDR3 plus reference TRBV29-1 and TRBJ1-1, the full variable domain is SAVISQKPSRDICQRGTSLTIQCQVDSQVTMMFWYRQQPGQSLTLIATANQGSEATYESGFVIDKFPISRPNLTFSTLTVSNMSPEDSSIYLCSVIGEGTEAFFGQGTRLTVV.

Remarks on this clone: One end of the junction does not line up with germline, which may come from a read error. CDR3 bases: TGTGCTAGCAGCCCGTCCGGAGAGACCCAGTACTTC. Encoded protein: CASSPSGETQYF. The V gene is TRBV7-7, the J gene TRBJ2-5; D is unresolved. CDR3 size: 12 residues. Germline CDR1 SSHAT, CDR2 FNYEAQ (reference sequence).

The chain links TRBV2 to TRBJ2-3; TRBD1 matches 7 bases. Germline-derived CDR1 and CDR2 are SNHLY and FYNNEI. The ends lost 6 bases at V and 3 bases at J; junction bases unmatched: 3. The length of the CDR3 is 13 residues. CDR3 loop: CASRKDRTDTQYF. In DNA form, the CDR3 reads TGTGCCAGCAGAAAGGACAGGACAGATACGCAGTATTTT.

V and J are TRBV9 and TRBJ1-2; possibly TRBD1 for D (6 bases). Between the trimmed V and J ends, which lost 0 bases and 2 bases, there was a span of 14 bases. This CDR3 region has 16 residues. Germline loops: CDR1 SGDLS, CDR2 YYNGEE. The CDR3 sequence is CASSVDRAPTNYGYTF. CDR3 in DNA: TGTGCCAGCAGCGTAGACAGGGCGCCGACAAACTATGGCTACACCTTC.

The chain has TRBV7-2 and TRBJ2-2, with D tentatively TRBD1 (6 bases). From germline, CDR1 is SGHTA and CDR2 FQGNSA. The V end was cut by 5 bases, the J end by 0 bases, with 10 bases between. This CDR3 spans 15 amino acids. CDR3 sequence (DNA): TGTGCCAGCAGCATGGGACACACGAACACCGGGGAGCTGTTTTTT. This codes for CASSMGHTNTGELFF.

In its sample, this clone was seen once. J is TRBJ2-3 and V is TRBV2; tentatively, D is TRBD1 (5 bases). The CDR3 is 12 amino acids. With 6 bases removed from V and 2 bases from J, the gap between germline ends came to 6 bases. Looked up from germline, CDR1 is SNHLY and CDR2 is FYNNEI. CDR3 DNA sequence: TGTGCCAGCAGGACAGCCACAGATACGCAGTATTTT. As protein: CASRTATDTQYF.

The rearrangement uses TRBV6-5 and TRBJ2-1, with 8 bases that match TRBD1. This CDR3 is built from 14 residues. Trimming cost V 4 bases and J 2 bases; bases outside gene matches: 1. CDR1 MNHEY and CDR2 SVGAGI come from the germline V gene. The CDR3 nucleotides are TGTGCCAGCAGTTCAGGGGGCGCCTACAATGAGCAGTTCTTC. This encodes CASSSGGAYNEQFF.

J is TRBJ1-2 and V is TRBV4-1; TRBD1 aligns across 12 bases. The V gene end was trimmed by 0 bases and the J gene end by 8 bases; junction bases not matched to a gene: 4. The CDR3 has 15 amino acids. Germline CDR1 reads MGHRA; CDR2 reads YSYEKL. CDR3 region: CASSQEGTGGRGYTF. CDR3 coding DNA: TGCGCCAGCAGCCAAGAGGGGACAGGGGGCCGAGGCTACACCTTC.

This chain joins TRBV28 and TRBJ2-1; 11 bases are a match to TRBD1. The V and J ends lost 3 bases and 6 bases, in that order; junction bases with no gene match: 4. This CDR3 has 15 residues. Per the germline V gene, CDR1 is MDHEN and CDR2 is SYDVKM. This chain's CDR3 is CASSFLGTGGNEQFF. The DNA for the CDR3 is TGTGCCAGCAGTTTCCTCGGGACAGGGGGCAATGAGCAGTTCTTC. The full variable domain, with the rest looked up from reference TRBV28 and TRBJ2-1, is DVKVTQSSRYLVKRTGEKVFLECVQDMDHENMFWYRQDPGLGLRLIYFSYDVKMKEKGDIPEGYSVSREKKERFSLILESASTNQTSMYLCASSFLGTGGNEQFFGPGTRLTVL.

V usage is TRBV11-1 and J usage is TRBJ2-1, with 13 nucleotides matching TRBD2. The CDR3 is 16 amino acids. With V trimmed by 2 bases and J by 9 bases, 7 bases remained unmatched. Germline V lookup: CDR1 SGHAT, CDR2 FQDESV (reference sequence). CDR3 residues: CASSLRGTSGVTEQFF. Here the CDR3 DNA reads TGTGCCAGCAGCTTAAGGGGGACTAGCGGGGTGACTGAGCAGTTCTTC.

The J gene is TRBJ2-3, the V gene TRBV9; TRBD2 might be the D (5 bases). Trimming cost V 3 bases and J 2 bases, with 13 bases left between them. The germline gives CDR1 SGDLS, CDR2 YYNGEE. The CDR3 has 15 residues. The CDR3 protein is CASSGGPTTTDTQYF. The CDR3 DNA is TGTGCCAGCAGCGGTGGACCGACTACCACAGATACGCAGTATTTT. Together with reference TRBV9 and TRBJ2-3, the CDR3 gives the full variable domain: DSGVTQTPKHLITATGQRVTLRCSPRSGDLSVYWYQQSLDQGLQFLIQYYNGEERAKGNILERFSAQQFPDLHSELNLSSLELGDSALYFCASSGGPTTTDTQYFGPGTRLTVL.